This is a list of T cell receptor beta chains from one sample in a study of OX40 agonist ivuxolimab in advanced cancers. Using immunoSEQ multiplex PCR, the repertoire was profiled, and TCRdb retains in-frame clones only, with some absent. The repertoire holds around 30,000 clones, with around 83% as singletons. Sequenced material: CD4+ or CD8+ T cells sorted from blood, taken in a trial of the OX40 agonist ivuxolimab. The receptors stem from an adult with an advanced solid tumor such as melanoma, head and neck, liver or kidney cancer. The CDR3 runs from the conserved cysteine through the conserved F or W. The D gene is left open where the match is weak. Expanded clones are given a class, and other clones once, few, many or no size at all.

d_call: TRBD2
j_call: TRBJ2-3
v_call: TRBV7-2
clone_size: NA
cdr3_aa: CASSLNGISGMTTDTQYF
cdr3_nt: TGTGCCAGCAGCTTAAATGGTATTAGCGGGATGACTACAGATACGCAGTATTTT

d_call: TRBD2
j_call: TRBJ2-2
v_call: TRBV5-5
clone_size: NA
cdr3_aa: CASSWGLAENTGELFF
cdr3_nt: TGTGCCAGCAGCTGGGGACTAGCGGAGAACACCGGGGAGCTGTTTTTT

d_call: NA
j_call: TRBJ1-1
v_call: TRBV6-1
clone_size: NA
cdr3_aa: CASSELRTNTEAFF
cdr3_nt: TGTGCCAGCAGTGAACTGCGAACGAACACTGAAGCTTTCTTT

d_call: NA
j_call: TRBJ2-7
v_call: TRBV2
clone_size: NA
cdr3_aa: CASSEATVITYEQYF
cdr3_nt: TGTGCCAGCAGTGAAGCGACAGTTATTACCTACGAGCAGTACTTC

d_call: TRBD2
j_call: TRBJ2-7
v_call: TRBV12-5
clone_size: NA
cdr3_aa: CASGLEGLAGVYEQYF
cdr3_nt: TGTGCTAGTGGTTTGGAGGGACTAGCGGGAGTCTACGAGCAGTACTTC

d_call: TRBD1
j_call: TRBJ1-4
v_call: TRBV7-2
clone_size: NA
cdr3_aa: CASSLEGTGVNEKLFF
cdr3_nt: TGTGCCAGCAGCTTAGAGGGGACAGGGGTAAATGAAAAACTGTTTTTT

d_call: TRBD1
j_call: TRBJ2-7
v_call: TRBV7-6
clone_size: NA
cdr3_aa: CASSLEGQPGHEQYF
cdr3_nt: TGTGCCAGCAGCTTAGAGGGACAGCCGGGGCACGAGCAGTACTTC

d_call: NA
j_call: TRBJ2-3
v_call: TRBV5-4
clone_size: NA
cdr3_aa: CASSLVGTSTDTQYF
cdr3_nt: TGTGCCAGCAGCTTGGTGGGGACTAGCACAGATACGCAGTATTTT

d_call: NA
j_call: TRBJ1-2
v_call: TRBV6-5
clone_size: NA
cdr3_aa: CASGTSSRGTYGYTF
cdr3_nt: TGTGCCAGCGGGACTAGCAGTAGGGGTACCTATGGCTACACCTTC

d_call: TRBD2
j_call: TRBJ2-2
v_call: TRBV5-8
clone_size: few
cdr3_aa: CASSWIGLAGDTGELFF
cdr3_nt: TGTGCCAGCAGCTGGATCGGACTAGCGGGGGACACCGGGGAGCTGTTTTTT

d_call: NA
j_call: TRBJ1-5
v_call: TRBV7-2
clone_size: NA
cdr3_aa: CASSLDTLNQPQHF
cdr3_nt: TGTGCCAGCAGTTTAGACACACTCAATCAGCCCCAGCATTTT

d_call: NA
j_call: TRBJ2-1
v_call: TRBV20-1
clone_size: NA
cdr3_aa: CSALDGNEQFF
cdr3_nt: TGCAGTGCCCTGGACGGCAATGAGCAGTTCTTC

d_call: NA
j_call: TRBJ2-7
v_call: TRBV7-9
clone_size: few
cdr3_aa: CASSPIDPEQYF
cdr3_nt: TGTGCCAGCAGCCCCATTGACCCCGAGCAGTACTTC

d_call: NA
j_call: TRBJ1-4
v_call: TRBV11-2
clone_size: NA
cdr3_aa: CASSLGVDGRNEKLFF
cdr3_nt: TGTGCCAGCAGCTTAGGAGTTGACGGAAGGAATGAAAAACTGTTTTTT

d_call: TRBD1
j_call: TRBJ1-2
v_call: TRBV18
clone_size: NA
cdr3_aa: CASSREGQGRFGYTF
cdr3_nt: TGTGCCAGCTCACGAGAGGGACAGGGGCGGTTTGGCTACACCTTC

d_call: TRBD2
j_call: TRBJ2-7
v_call: TRBV7-2
clone_size: NA
cdr3_aa: CASSLVLGGSYEQYF
cdr3_nt: TGTGCCAGCAGCTTAGTTTTAGGCGGGAGCTACGAGCAGTACTTC

d_call: NA
j_call: TRBJ2-7
v_call: TRBV9
clone_size: few
cdr3_aa: CASNLYEQYF
cdr3_nt: TGTGCCAGCAACCTCTACGAGCAGTACTTC

d_call: NA
j_call: TRBJ2-3
v_call: TRBV7-2
clone_size: few
cdr3_aa: CASSLVAAAITDTQYF
cdr3_nt: TGTGCCAGCAGCTTAGTCGCGGCGGCTATCACAGATACGCAGTATTTT

d_call: NA
j_call: TRBJ1-1
v_call: TRBV6-6
clone_size: NA
cdr3_aa: CASSPGNTEAFF
cdr3_nt: TGTGCCAGCAGCCCGGGGAACACTGAAGCTTTCTTT

d_call: TRBD1
j_call: TRBJ1-5
v_call: TRBV10-1
clone_size: NA
cdr3_aa: CASIQGEDSNQPQHF
cdr3_nt: TGCGCCAGCATCCAGGGGGAAGATAGCAATCAGCCCCAGCATTTT

d_call: NA
j_call: TRBJ1-1
v_call: TRBV11-2
clone_size: NA
cdr3_aa: CASSLKRGGEAFF
cdr3_nt: TGTGCCAGCAGCTTAAAAAGGGGTGGGGAAGCTTTCTTT

d_call: NA
j_call: TRBJ2-7
v_call: TRBV11-2
clone_size: few
cdr3_aa: CASARESDSYEQYF
cdr3_nt: TGTGCCAGCGCCCGGGAGAGCGACTCCTACGAGCAGTACTTC

d_call: TRBD1
j_call: TRBJ1-2
v_call: TRBV5-1
clone_size: NA
cdr3_aa: CASSLGDRGLEGYTF
cdr3_nt: TGCGCCAGCAGCTTGGGGGACAGGGGACTCGAGGGCTACACCTTC

d_call: NA
j_call: TRBJ2-1
v_call: TRBV25-1
clone_size: NA
cdr3_aa: CASSEQYNEQFF
cdr3_nt: TGTGCCAGCAGTGAACAGTACAATGAGCAGTTCTTC

d_call: TRBD1
j_call: TRBJ2-7
v_call: TRBV6-5
clone_size: NA
cdr3_aa: CASQPSTGVVYEQYF
cdr3_nt: TGTGCCAGCCAACCATCAACAGGGGTGGTCTACGAGCAGTACTTC

d_call: NA
j_call: TRBJ1-1
v_call: TRBV15
clone_size: NA
cdr3_aa: CATRILGNTEAFF
cdr3_nt: TGTGCCACCAGGATACTCGGGAACACTGAAGCTTTCTTT

d_call: NA
j_call: TRBJ1-6
v_call: TRBV28
clone_size: few
cdr3_aa: CASSFEGSPLHF
cdr3_nt: TGTGCCAGCAGTTTTGAGGGTTCACCCCTCCACTTT

d_call: NA
j_call: TRBJ2-5
v_call: TRBV2
clone_size: NA
cdr3_aa: CASSGGRGTDQETQYF
cdr3_nt: TGTGCCAGCAGTGGGGGGAGGGGGACAGATCAAGAGACCCAGTACTTC

d_call: TRBD2
j_call: TRBJ2-1
v_call: TRBV2
clone_size: NA
cdr3_aa: CASTLGLAALQFF
cdr3_nt: TGTGCCAGCACCCTGGGACTAGCGGCTCTACAGTTCTTC

d_call: TRBD1
j_call: TRBJ1-1
v_call: TRBV5-4
clone_size: NA
cdr3_aa: CASSWDRRNTEAFF
cdr3_nt: TGTGCCAGCAGTTGGGACAGAAGGAACACTGAAGCTTTCTTT

d_call: NA
j_call: TRBJ2-1
v_call: TRBV27
clone_size: NA
cdr3_aa: CASSRVDSYNEQFF
cdr3_nt: TGTGCCAGCAGTAGGGTCGACTCCTACAATGAGCAGTTCTTC

d_call: NA
j_call: TRBJ1-2
v_call: TRBV5-1
clone_size: NA
cdr3_aa: CASSLKPGHGYTF
cdr3_nt: TGCGCCAGCAGCTTGAAACCAGGACATGGCTACACCTTC

d_call: TRBD1
j_call: TRBJ1-4
v_call: TRBV7-2
clone_size: once
cdr3_aa: CASSSGGRTNEKLFF
cdr3_nt: TGTGCCAGCAGTTCAGGGGGGCGGACTAATGAAAAACTGTTTTTT

d_call: NA
j_call: TRBJ2-7
v_call: TRBV7-2
clone_size: NA
cdr3_aa: CASSLGDGYEQYF
cdr3_nt: TGTGCCAGCAGCTTAGGAGACGGGTACGAGCAGTACTTC

d_call: NA
j_call: TRBJ1-3
v_call: TRBV5-6
clone_size: once
cdr3_aa: CASSLGSALLSGNTIYF
cdr3_nt: TGTGCCAGCAGCTTGGGATCTGCCCTCCTGTCTGGAAACACCATATATTTT

d_call: NA
j_call: TRBJ1-1
v_call: TRBV4-3
clone_size: NA
cdr3_aa: CASSHGALNTEAFF
cdr3_nt: TGCGCCAGCAGCCACGGGGCTTTGAACACTGAAGCTTTCTTT

d_call: TRBD2
j_call: TRBJ2-1
v_call: TRBV11-2
clone_size: NA
cdr3_aa: CASSLLAGVGYNEQFF
cdr3_nt: TGTGCCAGCAGCTTGTTAGCGGGAGTGGGTTACAATGAGCAGTTCTTC

d_call: TRBD1
j_call: TRBJ1-1
v_call: TRBV28
clone_size: NA
cdr3_aa: CASSTGGRTEAFF
cdr3_nt: TGTGCCAGCAGTACAGGGGGACGCACTGAAGCTTTCTTT

d_call: TRBD1
j_call: TRBJ1-2
v_call: TRBV15
clone_size: NA
cdr3_aa: CATSRGGGTGCTF
cdr3_nt: TGTGCCACCAGCAGAGGCGGGGGGACAGGGTGCACCTTC

d_call: TRBD1
j_call: TRBJ2-1
v_call: TRBV6-6
clone_size: few
cdr3_aa: CASSSGGNNEQFF
cdr3_nt: TGTGCCAGCAGTTCAGGGGGCAACAATGAGCAGTTCTTC

d_call: NA
j_call: TRBJ2-2
v_call: TRBV10-1
clone_size: NA
cdr3_aa: CASSDWGLSAAGELFF
cdr3_nt: TGCGCCAGCAGTGATTGGGGACTCTCGGCGGCCGGGGAGCTGTTTTTT

d_call: NA
j_call: TRBJ2-7
v_call: TRBV19
clone_size: NA
cdr3_aa: CASSISGAYEQYF
cdr3_nt: TGTGCCAGTAGTATATCAGGCGCCTACGAGCAGTACTTC

d_call: NA
j_call: TRBJ1-1
v_call: TRBV5-1
clone_size: NA
cdr3_aa: CASSLDQGMNTEAFF
cdr3_nt: TGCGCCAGCAGCTTGGACCAGGGGATGAACACTGAAGCTTTCTTT

d_call: TRBD1
j_call: TRBJ1-6
v_call: TRBV5-1
clone_size: NA
cdr3_aa: CASSFLRQGYNSPLHF
cdr3_nt: TGCGCCAGCAGCTTTCTCCGACAGGGCTATAATTCACCCCTCCACTTT

d_call: TRBD1
j_call: TRBJ1-1
v_call: TRBV7-3
clone_size: NA
cdr3_aa: CASRQGVNTEAFF
cdr3_nt: TGTGCCAGCAGACAGGGGGTGAACACTGAAGCTTTCTTT

d_call: NA
j_call: TRBJ2-7
v_call: TRBV6-5
clone_size: NA
cdr3_aa: CASSSQGGPNLHEQYF
cdr3_nt: TGTGCCAGCAGTTCCCAGGGGGGACCCAACCTTCACGAGCAGTACTTC

d_call: TRBD1
j_call: TRBJ2-2
v_call: TRBV7-8
clone_size: NA
cdr3_aa: CASSLISGQGTGELFF
cdr3_nt: TGTGCCAGCAGCTTAATATCTGGACAGGGGACCGGGGAGCTGTTTTTT

d_call: TRBD1
j_call: TRBJ1-5
v_call: TRBV19
clone_size: once
cdr3_aa: CATQGQGFAQHF
cdr3_nt: TGTGCCACCCAGGGACAGGGTTTTGCCCAGCATTTT

d_call: NA
j_call: TRBJ2-3
v_call: TRBV18
clone_size: NA
cdr3_aa: CASSLMPLGPTDTQYF
cdr3_nt: TGTGCCAGCTCACTAATGCCCCTGGGACCCACAGATACGCAGTATTTT

d_call: NA
j_call: TRBJ1-4
v_call: TRBV28
clone_size: NA
cdr3_aa: CASTPAEGYNEKLFF
cdr3_nt: TGTGCCAGCACCCCCGCGGAAGGCTATAATGAAAAACTGTTTTTT

d_call: NA
j_call: TRBJ1-2
v_call: TRBV19
clone_size: once
cdr3_aa: CASSIAGAGNYGYTF
cdr3_nt: TGTGCCAGTAGTATAGCTGGGGCAGGAAACTATGGCTACACCTTC

d_call: TRBD2
j_call: TRBJ2-2
v_call: TRBV19
clone_size: NA
cdr3_aa: CASSSPGQRGGLTGELFF
cdr3_nt: TGTGCCAGTAGTTCCCCGGGGCAGCGGGGGGGCCTCACCGGGGAGCTGTTTTTT

d_call: NA
j_call: TRBJ2-3
v_call: TRBV7-2
clone_size: NA
cdr3_aa: CASSLGSSTDTQYF
cdr3_nt: TGTGCCAGCAGCTTAGGCAGTAGCACAGATACGCAGTATTTT

d_call: TRBD2
j_call: TRBJ2-1
v_call: TRBV5-1
clone_size: NA
cdr3_aa: CASSLGAGTRYNEQFF
cdr3_nt: TGCGCCAGCAGCTTGGGAGCCGGGACTAGGTACAATGAGCAGTTCTTC